The present TCR beta chain was sequenced within a study of cytomegalovirus exposure and HLA in healthy donors. Germline lookup yields CDR1 LNHDA and CDR2 SQIVND (reference sequence). Trimming removed 4 bases at V and 4 bases at J, with 8 bases between. The CDR3 is made up of 14 amino acids. With 60 Vbeta and 13 Jbeta primers, the PCR was carried out. Sequenced by immunoSEQ multiplex PCR; TCRdb stores in-frame clones only, minus some. There are about 170,000 clones in the sample; 80% occur only once, and around 7.2% lies in the top ten. Concerning this clone itself: Distinct nucleotide sequences in the sample also encode this CDR3.

The V call is TRBV19, the J call TRBJ2-6; D perhaps matches TRBD1 (6 bases). The clonotype originates from a man aged 25-45 years in good health and CMV-seropositive. The material sequenced was PBMCs. This CDR3 is CASSTGAGANVLTF. The CDR3 nucleotides are TGTGCCAGTAGTACAGGGGCCGGGGCCAACGTCCTGACTTTC.